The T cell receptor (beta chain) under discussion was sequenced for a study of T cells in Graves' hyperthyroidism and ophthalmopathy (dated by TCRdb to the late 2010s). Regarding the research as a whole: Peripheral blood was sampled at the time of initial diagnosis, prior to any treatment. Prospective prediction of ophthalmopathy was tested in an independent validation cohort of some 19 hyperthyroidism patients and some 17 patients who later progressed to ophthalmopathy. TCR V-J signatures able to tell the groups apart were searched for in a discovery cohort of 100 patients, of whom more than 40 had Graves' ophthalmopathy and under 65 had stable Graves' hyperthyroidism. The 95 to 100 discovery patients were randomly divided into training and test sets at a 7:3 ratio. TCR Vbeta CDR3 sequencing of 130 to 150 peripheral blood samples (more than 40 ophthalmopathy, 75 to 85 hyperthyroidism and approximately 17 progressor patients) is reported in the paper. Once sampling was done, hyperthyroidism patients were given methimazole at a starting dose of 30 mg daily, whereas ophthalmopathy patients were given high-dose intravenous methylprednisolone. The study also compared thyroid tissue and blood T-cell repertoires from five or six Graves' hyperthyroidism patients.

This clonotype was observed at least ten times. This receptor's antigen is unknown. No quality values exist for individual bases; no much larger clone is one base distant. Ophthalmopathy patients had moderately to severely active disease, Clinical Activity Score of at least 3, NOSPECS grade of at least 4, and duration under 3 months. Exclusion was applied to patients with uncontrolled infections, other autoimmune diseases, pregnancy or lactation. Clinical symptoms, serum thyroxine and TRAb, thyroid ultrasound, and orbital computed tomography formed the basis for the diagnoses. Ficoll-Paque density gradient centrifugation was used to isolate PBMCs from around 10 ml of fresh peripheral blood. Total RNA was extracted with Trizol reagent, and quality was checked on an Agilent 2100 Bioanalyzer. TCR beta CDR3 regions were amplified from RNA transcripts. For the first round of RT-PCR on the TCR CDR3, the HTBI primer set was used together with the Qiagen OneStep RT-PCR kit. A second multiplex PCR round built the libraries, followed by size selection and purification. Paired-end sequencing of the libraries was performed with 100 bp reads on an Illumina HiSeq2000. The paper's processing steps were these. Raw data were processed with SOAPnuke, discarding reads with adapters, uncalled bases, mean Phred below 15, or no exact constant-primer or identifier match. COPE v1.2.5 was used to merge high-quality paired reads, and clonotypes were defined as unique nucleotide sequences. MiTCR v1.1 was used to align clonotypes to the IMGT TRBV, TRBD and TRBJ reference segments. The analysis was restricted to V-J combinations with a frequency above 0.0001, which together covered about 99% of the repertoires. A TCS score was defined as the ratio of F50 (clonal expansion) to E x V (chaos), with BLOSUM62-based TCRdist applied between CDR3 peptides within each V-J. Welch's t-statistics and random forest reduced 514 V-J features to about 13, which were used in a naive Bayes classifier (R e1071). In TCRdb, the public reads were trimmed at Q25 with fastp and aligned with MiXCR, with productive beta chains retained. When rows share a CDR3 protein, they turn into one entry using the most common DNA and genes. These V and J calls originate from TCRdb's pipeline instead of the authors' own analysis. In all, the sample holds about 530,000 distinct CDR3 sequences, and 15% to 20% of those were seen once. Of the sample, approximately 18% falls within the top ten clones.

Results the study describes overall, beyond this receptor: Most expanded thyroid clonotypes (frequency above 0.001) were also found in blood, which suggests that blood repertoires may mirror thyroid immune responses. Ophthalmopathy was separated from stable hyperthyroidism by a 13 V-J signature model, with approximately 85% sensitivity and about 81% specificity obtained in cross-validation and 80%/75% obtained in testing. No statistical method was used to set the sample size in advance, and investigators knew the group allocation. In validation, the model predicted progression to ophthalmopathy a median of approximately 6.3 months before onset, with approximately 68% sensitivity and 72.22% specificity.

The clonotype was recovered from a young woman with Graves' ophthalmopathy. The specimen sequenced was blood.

The sequence in DNA is TGTGCCAGCAGCCCCAACCTGGGGGCCTACGAGCAGTACTTC. This translates into CASSPNLGAYEQYF. This sequence uses TRBV7-9 and TRBJ2-7; the D element could tentatively be TRBD1 or TRBD2, as 5 bases agree for each. The CDR3 numbers 14 residues from cysteine through phenylalanine. The only DNA kept is the CDR3, 42 bases in frame from the first base. V is shortened by 5 bases, J by 2 bases, and the region joining them spans 13 bases. Via the germline V gene (reference sequence), CDR1 is SEHNR and CDR2 FQNEAQ.